This entry describes one T cell receptor beta chain. This receptor's antigen is unknown. Per-base qualities were not stored, and no clone one base away is much larger. The immunoSEQ Assay, a bias-controlled multiplex PCR, was used to amplify TCRbeta CDR3 regions from genomic DNA. On the study's bioinformatics: The number of nucleated cells in each sample was estimated by amplification of reference gene primers within the assay. Sequence reads were collapsed and filtered to measure the absolute abundance of every unique TCRbeta CDR3 rearrangement. Productive Simpson clonality was computed per sample as the square root of Simpson's diversity index over productive rearrangements. The immuneACCESS repertoire file appears here via TCRdb, limited to in-frame rearrangements. These files lack a portion of the clones; in checked studies, under half of the deficit traces to unresolved V genes, and the cause of the others is not known. The DNA gave D and trimming, while V, J and clone size come from that table. The sample contains approximately 220,000 clones, about nine tenths of them found a single time. The ten top clones hold 2.5% to 3% of the sample.

The data originate from a study of blood T cell repertoires in COVID-19 (dated by TCRdb to 2018 to 2020). A note on the overall study: Collaborator samples came from the United States, Italy and Spain and covered acute and convalescent phases of COVID-19. Samples came from the ongoing ImmuneRACE study (first 160 participants) plus 1,254 subjects from 6 global collaborators. The prospective study material was composed of cDNA or gDNA derived from T cells, B-cell-depleted T cells, or PBMCs. The repertoires were released in a freely available public database intended as a resource for research on the immune response to SARS-CoV-2. Where available, HLA class I and class II types were obtained from metadata supplied by the sample provider rather than from assay-based typing. Nearly every sample came with metadata listing a de-identified subject ID, COVID-19 status, age in years and sex. The dataset comprised deeply sampled blood TCRbeta repertoires from subjects exposed to, actively infected with, or recovered from COVID-19.

The full study reports these points: The quantity of clinical and demographic metadata differed by source and by participant and was supplied without curation.

Participants in the prospective study were aged roughly 18 to 89 years, lived in 24 United States geographic areas, and enrolled through a virtual design. Cohort assignment in the prospective study relied on participant-reported clinical history from a screening survey and a study questionnaire. Each participant in the prospective study had whole blood, serum and a nasopharyngeal or oropharyngeal swab collected by mobile phlebotomists. Additional blood draws and questionnaires over an approximately 2-month period could optionally be provided by prospective study participants. Prospective study blood samples were shipped either frozen or at room temperature before DNA extraction. From the cysteine through the phenylalanine, the CDR3 covers 15 amino acids. Just CDR3 DNA is preserved here, 45 bases in frame from base 1. As encoded in the germline V gene, CDR1 is SGHDN while CDR2 is FVKESK. Trimming costs V 5 bases and J 5 bases, and their ends lie 18 bases apart.

The source of this sequence is a woman in her thirties with acute COVID-19. The source material was PBMCs or T cells enriched from blood (not recorded which). The chain joins TRBV14 to TRBJ2-5, with TRBD2 perhaps the D gene, on 5 matching bases. In nucleotides, the sequence is TGTGCCAGCAGCACACAACTAGGATCCAGGGAGACCCAGTACTTC. The translation is CASSTQLGSRETQYF.